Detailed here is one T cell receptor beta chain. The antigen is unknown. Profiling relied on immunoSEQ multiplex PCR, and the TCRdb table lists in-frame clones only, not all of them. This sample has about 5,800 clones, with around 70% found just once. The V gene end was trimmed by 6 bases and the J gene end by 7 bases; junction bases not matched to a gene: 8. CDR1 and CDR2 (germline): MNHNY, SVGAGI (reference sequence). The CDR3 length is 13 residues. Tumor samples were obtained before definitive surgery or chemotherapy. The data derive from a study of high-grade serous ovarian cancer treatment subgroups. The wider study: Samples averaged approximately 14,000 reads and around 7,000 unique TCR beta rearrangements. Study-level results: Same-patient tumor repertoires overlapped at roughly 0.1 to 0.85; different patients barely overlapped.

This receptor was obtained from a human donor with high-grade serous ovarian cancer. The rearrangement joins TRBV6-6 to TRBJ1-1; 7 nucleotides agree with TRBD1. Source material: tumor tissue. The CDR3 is CASSILRDSEAFF. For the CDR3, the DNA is TGTGCCAGCAGCATCCTCCGGGACAGTGAAGCTTTCTTT.